This passage covers 4 T cell receptor beta chains from one sample sequenced in a study of T cell changes during pregnancy in multiple sclerosis (dated by TCRdb to about 2019). Libraries came from the immunoSEQ multiplex PCR assay. In its TCRdb copy, this immuneACCESS table keeps in-frame sequences only and misses some clones. Where compared with another copy, unresolved V genes explain less than half of these, and the others have no known cause. The sample table holds roughly 100,000 clones, of which around 94% were seen once. Around 0.92% of the sample is in the top ten clones. Sequencing used peripheral blood, obtained after pregnancy. The receptors derive from a female donor with multiple sclerosis, enrolled in a pregnancy study.

The chain links TRBV7-8 to TRBJ2-1; 7 positions match TRBD2. V was clipped by 3 bases and J by 2 bases; unmatched bases: 7. Germline assignment: CDR1 SGHVS and CDR2 FQNEAQ. CDR3 length equals 16 residues. CDR3 in DNA: TGTGCCAGCAGCTTCAGGGAGGGACCCCCCTACAATGAGCAGTTCTTC. It codes for CASSFREGPPYNEQFF. The complete variable domain, with remaining parts taken from reference TRBV7-8 and TRBJ2-1, reads GAGVSQSPRYKVAKRGQDVALRCDPISGHVSLFWYQQALGQGPEFLTYFQNEAQLDKSGLPSDRFFAERPEGSVSTLKIQRTQQEDSAVYLCASSFREGPPYNEQFFGPGTRLTVL.

This rearrangement joins TRBV25-1 to TRBJ2-5; 7 bases line up with TRBD1. With 5 bases clipped from V and 4 bases from J, the junction kept 7 bases outside the gene matches. CDR3 size: 14 residues. In germline, CDR1 is MGHDK, CDR2 SYGVNS. In nucleotides, the CDR3 is TGTGCCAGCAGTTCGTACAGGGGTGGAGAGACCCAGTACTTC. Its protein is CASSSYRGGETQYF.

The chain recombines TRBV5-1 with TRBJ1-2, with a weak D call TRBD1 (5 bases). There are 13 residues in the CDR3. CDR1 is SGHRS, CDR2 YFSETQ, per germline. Trimming stripped 0 bases from V and 8 bases from J, with 11 bases between. The CDR3 reads CASSLDRSLGYTF. The DNA of the CDR3 is TGCGCCAGCAGCTTGGACAGGTCTTTAGGCTACACCTTC.

V gene TRBV5-1 combines with J gene TRBJ2-2; no reliable D call. Germline V gene sequence: CDR1 SGHRS, CDR2 YFSETQ. The CDR3 loop spans 13 amino acids. V dropped 7 bases and J dropped 5 bases, with 12 bases sitting between them. The CDR3 DNA sequence: TGCGCCAGCTCCCTAGACCGGACCGGGGAGCTGTTTTTT. Its protein product is CASSLDRTGELFF.